Sequencing of this T cell receptor (beta chain) was carried out in a study of blood T cell repertoires in COVID-19. Study-wide background: Both acute and convalescent COVID-19 samples were obtained from the United States, Italy and Spain.

Per the original data handling: The authors estimated nucleated cell counts from reference gene primer amplification. Repertoires were generated with immunoSEQ multiplex PCR, while TCRdb's copy carries only in-frame clones and drops some. V and J calls and clone size are copied from that table; D and trimming were computed from the DNA. The table includes about 220,000 clones, less than 90% detected once. CDR1 LGHNA and CDR2 YNFKEQ come from the germline V gene. The length of the CDR3 is 12 residues. V shed 3 bases and J shed 5 bases, with 8 bases lying between them. The clonotype was recovered from a woman aged 55-69 years who had recovered from COVID-19. The rearrangement uses TRBV4-2 and TRBJ2-7, with a tentative D call TRBD1 (5 bases). The specimen was peripheral blood. Here the CDR3 reads CASSQGLDEQYF. CDR3 DNA: TGTGCCAGCAGCCAGGGGCTCGACGAGCAGTACTTC.